This is a list of T cell receptor beta chains from one sample in a study of a mutant IDH1 vaccine in newly diagnosed glioma. Their antigens are not known. Assay used: immunoSEQ multiplex PCR; TCRdb lists only in-frame clones, some missing. The sample lists around 100,000 clones; 85% to 90% were seen once. Source: PBMCs, taken from a glioma patient whose treatment included an IDH1 peptide vaccine. The receptors derive from a woman aged 50 to 60 with glioma. CDR3s include the opening cysteine and the closing phenylalanine or tryptophan. The D gene is left open where the match is weak. Size is omitted from some rows. Given values are once, few, many or a class for expanded clones.

j_call d_call v_call clone_size cdr3_nt cdr3_aa
TRBJ1-5 . TRBV9 . TGTGCCAGCAGCGTAGGGCTGGGGGGATATCAGCCCCAGCATTTT CASSVGLGGYQPQHF
TRBJ1-3 . TRBV5-4 . TGTGCCAGCAGCCCAAACGGGGGTGCCGGAAACACCATATATTTT CASSPNGGAGNTIYF
TRBJ2-7 . TRBV10-1 few TGCGCCAGCAGTGCGGGACACGCCGACTCCTACGAGCAGTACTTC CASSAGHADSYEQYF
TRBJ2-7 TRBD2 TRBV6-5 . TGTGCCAGCAGTTACGCCCGGACTAGCGACGTCTACGAGCAGTACTTC CASSYARTSDVYEQYF
TRBJ2-7 . TRBV28 . TGTGCCAGCAGTTTTCCAACAGGCTACGAGCAGTACTTC CASSFPTGYEQYF
TRBJ2-1 TRBD2 TRBV30 . TGTGCCTGGAGTGTGGGGCGGGAGTACAATGAGCAGTTCTTC CAWSVGREYNEQFF
TRBJ2-7 TRBD1 TRBV18 . TGTGCCAGCTCAGAACGGACAGGAGTCTACGAGCAGTACTTC CASSERTGVYEQYF
TRBJ1-4 . TRBV30 . TGTGCCTGGAGTGTAAGGACAGCTTACGTTGAAAAACTGTTTTTT CAWSVRTAYVEKLFF
TRBJ1-1 . TRBV13 . TGTGCCAGCGGGGAGTGGGGAATGAACACTGAAGCTTTCTTT CASGEWGMNTEAFF
TRBJ2-2 . TRBV6-5 . TGTGCCAGCAGTTCCCCCCTCAGGGCCGGGGAGCTGTTTTTT CASSSPLRAGELFF
TRBJ1-5 TRBD1 TRBV18 . TGTGCCAGCTCATCAGGACAGGGGATGCAGCCCCAGCATTTT CASSSGQGMQPQHF
TRBJ1-1 . TRBV10-2 . TGCGCCAGCAGACCCGACAGGAACACTGAAGCTTTCTTT CASRPDRNTEAFF
TRBJ1-1 . TRBV28 . TGTGCCAGCAGCCACGCGGACATTTCGAACACTGAAGCTTTCTTT CASSHADISNTEAFF
TRBJ2-3 . TRBV4-2 . TGTGCCAGCAGCCAAGATCGGACTGGTGGAGGTGCAGATACGCAGTATTTT CASSQDRTGGGADTQYF
TRBJ1-1 TRBD1 TRBV4-1 . TGCGCCAGCAGCTTATCCGGGACAGGGGGTTTGAACACTGAAGCTTTCTTT CASSLSGTGGLNTEAFF
TRBJ2-7 . TRBV5-1 . TGCGCCAGCAGCTTGGGTGGGAACTCCTACGAGCAGTACTTC CASSLGGNSYEQYF
TRBJ2-7 TRBD1 TRBV7-9 . TGTGCCAGCAGCTTACTAACAGGGGCGGCCGAGCAGTACTTC CASSLLTGAAEQYF
TRBJ1-1 . TRBV2 . TGTGCCAGCACCGAGGGGGGGGTGCCTAACACTGAAGCTTTCTTT CASTEGGVPNTEAFF
TRBJ2-3 . TRBV7-9 . TGTGCCAGCAGCTTAGATTTCGGGTTGCGGGATACGCAGTATTTT CASSLDFGLRDTQYF
TRBJ2-1 . TRBV27 . TGTGCCAGCAGTTGGGACGGGAGCGAGGGATGGAATGAGCAGTTCTTC CASSWDGSEGWNEQFF
TRBJ2-6 . TRBV30 . TGTGCCTGGAGCGAGGACAGCGTCTCTGGGGCCAACGTCCTGACTTTC CAWSEDSVSGANVLTF
TRBJ1-1 . TRBV2 . TGTGCCAGCAGAGCGAGCACAGCGAACACTGAAGCTTTCTTT CASRASTANTEAFF
TRBJ2-7 TRBD1 TRBV28 few TGTGCCAGTTCCGGGACAGGACCATCCGAGCAGTACTTC CASSGTGPSEQYF
TRBJ1-2 TRBD1 TRBV27 . TGTGCCAGCAGCCGACAGGGGTTTAACTATGGCTACACCTTC CASSRQGFNYGYTF
TRBJ2-3 . TRBV5-1 . TGCGCCAGCAGCTTTCTAGGGGTTAGCACAGATACGCAGTATTTT CASSFLGVSTDTQYF
TRBJ2-6 . TRBV9 few TGTGCCAGCAGCGTAGGGCGGGGGGCCAACGTCCTGACTTTC CASSVGRGANVLTF
TRBJ2-5 . TRBV7-9 . TGTGCCAGCAGCTTAGTAAAAAGCGGCAGTCAAGAGACCCAGTACTTC CASSLVKSGSQETQYF
TRBJ2-6 . TRBV28 . TGTGCCAGCAGTATTGACAGCTCTGGGGCCAACGTCCTGACTTTC CASSIDSSGANVLTF
TRBJ2-7 . TRBV2 . TGTGCCAGCAGTTCCCGTCTTTCCGACACGCGCGGCTACGAGCAGTACTTC CASSSRLSDTRGYEQYF
TRBJ2-5 . TRBV18 . TGTGCCAGCTCACCAGGGGGCTCGGAGACCCAGTACTTC CASSPGGSETQYF
TRBJ2-7 TRBD2 TRBV5-1 . TGCGCCAGCAGCTTGGGGGTAGCGGGGAGGAACGAGCAGTACTTC CASSLGVAGRNEQYF
TRBJ2-2 TRBD1 TRBV11-2 . TGTGCCAGCAGCCCGGGACAGGGGCTGACCGGGGAGCTGTTTTTT CASSPGQGLTGELFF
TRBJ2-1 . TRBV14 . TGTGCCAGCAGCCAAGATAATTGGGGTCATGGCAATGAGCAGTTCTTC CASSQDNWGHGNEQFF
TRBJ2-7 . TRBV6-1 . TGTGCCAGCAGTAAGGCAGGGGCCTACGAGCAGTACTTC CASSKAGAYEQYF
TRBJ2-7 . TRBV5-4 . TGTGCCAGAAGCTTAGAACGAATTGATTTC CARSLERIDF
TRBJ2-5 . TRBV2 . TGTGCCAGCAGTCAACTAGGATTCCTGGAGGAGACCCAGTACTTC CASSQLGFLEETQYF
TRBJ2-7 TRBD1 TRBV28 . TGTGCCAGCAGTCCTCCTGGGACAGCCGCCTACGAGCAGTACTTC CASSPPGTAAYEQYF
TRBJ2-7 TRBD2 TRBV18 once TGTGCCAGCTCACCTGCCAGGGAGGGCGACGAGCAGTACTTC CASSPAREGDEQYF
TRBJ1-3 . TRBV7-2 . TGTGCCAGCAGCTTGTATGACAGGCTCTCTGGAAACACCATATATTTT CASSLYDRLSGNTIYF
TRBJ2-7 . TRBV25-1 once TGTGCCAGCAGTGACCAAAAACAGGGAACCTACGAGCAGTACTTC CASSDQKQGTYEQYF
TRBJ2-3 . TRBV9 . TGTGCCAGCAGCGTAGATGGGAGAGGTACGCAGTATTTT CASSVDGRGTQYF
TRBJ1-1 TRBD1 TRBV9 . TGTGCCAGCAGCGCTTCCACAGGGGCTGGAGTAAGGGAAGCTTTCTTT CASSASTGAGVREAFF
TRBJ2-3 . TRBV27 . TGTGCCAGCAGAGCGGGCGTCGATACGCAGTATTTT CASRAGVDTQYF
TRBJ2-3 TRBD1 TRBV19 . TGTGCCACTCAGGACAGGGGAATCACAGATACGCAGTATTTT CATQDRGITDTQYF
TRBJ1-5 TRBD1 TRBV28 . TGTGCCAGCAGTTCCGGACAGGGGGCTCAGCCCCAGCATTTT CASSSGQGAQPQHF
TRBJ2-7 . TRBV7-9 . TGTGCCAGCGCCGGGACAAAGTTCTCCTACGAGCAGTACTTC CASAGTKFSYEQYF
TRBJ2-1 TRBD2 TRBV10-3 . TGTGCCATCAGCCGGGGACTAGCGGGAGCTAGGGATGAGCAGTTCTTC CAISRGLAGARDEQFF
TRBJ2-1 . TRBV30 . TGTGCCTGGAGTGTGGGAGTTGGGTACAATGAGCAGTTCTTC CAWSVGVGYNEQFF
TRBJ2-7 TRBD2 TRBV15 once TGTGCCACCAGCAGGTGGGAGGGCTACGAGCAGTACTTC CATSRWEGYEQYF
TRBJ2-7 . TRBV11-1 . TGTGCCAGCAGCAATTTATACGAGCAGTACTTC CASSNLYEQYF
TRBJ1-5 . TRBV19 . TGTGCCAGTAGTACGCCGGGACGGGGCCGGCAGCCCCAGCATTTT CASSTPGRGRQPQHF
TRBJ2-5 . TRBV5-4 . TGTGCCAGCAGCTTGGGAGGGGGAGGGCTAGGAGAGACCCAGTACTTC CASSLGGGGLGETQYF
TRBJ1-2 . TRBV5-6 . TGTGCCAGCAGCTTCGTCCGGCGGGATTATGGCTACACCTTC CASSFVRRDYGYTF